One TCR beta chain is described in this entry. Antigen specificity is unknown. This sample is drawn from a study of T cells after yellow fever vaccination. Looking at the study overall: Each low-cell-number fraction was prepared by means of SMART-Seq v4 Ultra Low Input.

General study findings and limits: Re-detected after boosting: most primary clones, 96% of CD4 and 80% to 90% of CD8. When the response was secondary, it was weaker but reached its peak faster, day 5 versus 15.

The CDR3 runs 13 residues. Trimming shortened V by 8 bases and J by 9 bases, and 19 bases separated the two germline ends. TCR cDNA was made by 5'RACE template switching, adding a universal primer site and UMIs. TCRdb called the 5' RACE reads again in MiXCR, with one record for every CDR3 protein. The profile shows 150,000 or so distinct CDR3 sequences, approximately 9.9% of them singletons. The V and J genes are TRBV12-3 or TRBV12-4 and TRBJ2-5; D not certain. The receptor was derived from a man in his late teens or twenties who received the YFV17D yellow fever vaccine. Sample: CD8+ T cells sorted from PBMCs, taken 45 days after the yellow fever booster vaccination. The CDR3 loop is CASAFGPPTAQYF. In DNA form, the CDR3 reads TGTGCCAGCGCGTTTGGTCCACCAACGGCCCAGTACTTC.